This T cell receptor beta chain was sequenced in a study of blood T cells in healthy people across ages. The CDR3 covers 15 residues. A second PCR of 7 to 11 cycles used a sample-barcoded 5' primer and a J-beta primer mix. Using its own MiXCR run on the 5' RACE reads, TCRdb lists one record per CDR3 protein. The sample consists of around 1.7 million distinct CDR3 sequences, over 25% of them appearing once. This chain links TRBV12-3 or TRBV12-4 with TRBJ2-5; maybe TRBD2 (6 bases). The DNA end is a closer match to TRBJ2-7, so the J assignment may be wrong. Sequencing input: blood. The clonotype comes from a woman aged 25 to 45 in good health. CDR3 DNA: TGTGCCAGCAGTTTAGGACTAACGGGAGACTACGAGCAGTACTTC. Protein: CASSLGLTGDYEQYF.